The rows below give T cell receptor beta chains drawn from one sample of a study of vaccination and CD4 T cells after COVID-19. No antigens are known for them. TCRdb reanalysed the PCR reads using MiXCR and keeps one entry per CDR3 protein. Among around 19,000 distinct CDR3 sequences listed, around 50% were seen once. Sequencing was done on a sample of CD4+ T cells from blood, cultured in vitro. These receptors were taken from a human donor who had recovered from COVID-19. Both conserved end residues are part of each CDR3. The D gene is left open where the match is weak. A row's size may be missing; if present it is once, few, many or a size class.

CSARGQGIPDTQYF	TGCAGTGCTAGGGGACAGGGGATCCCAGATACGCAGTATTTT	TRBJ2-3	14	TRBD1	.	TRBV20-1
CASSLTPSYNEQFF	TGTGCCAGCAGCTTAACGCCATCCTACAATGAGCAGTTCTTC	TRBJ2-1	14	.	.	TRBV7-3
CATSRRTPRKTGDNGYTF	TGTGCCACCAGTAGGAGAACCCCGCGGAAGACAGGGGACAATGGCTACACCTTC	TRBJ1-2	18	TRBD1	.	TRBV24-1
CASSEATSSYNEQFF	TGTGCCAGCAGTGAAGCGACGAGCTCCTACAATGAGCAGTTCTTC	TRBJ2-1	15	.	.	TRBV2
CSARGDEVTEAFF	TGCAGTGCTAGAGGGGACGAAGTCACTGAAGCTTTCTTT	TRBJ1-1	13	.	.	TRBV20-1
CSARDWASQNTEAFF	TGCAGTGCTAGAGATTGGGCCAGCCAGAACACTGAAGCTTTCTTT	TRBJ1-1	15	.	few	TRBV20-1
CARGRERAEAFF	TGTGCCCGCGGGAGGGAGAGGGCTGAAGCTTTCTTT	TRBJ1-1	12	.	.	TRBV2
CASSFGRGRDIQYF	TGTGCCAGCAGCTTCGGACGGGGGAGGGACATTCAGTACTTC	TRBJ2-4	14	TRBD2	.	TRBV6-2/TRBV6-3
CASTPQGITDTQYF	TGTGCCAGCACTCCACAGGGGATCACAGATACGCAGTATTTT	TRBJ2-3	14	TRBD1	few	TRBV6-2/TRBV6-3
CASSGFGTGVLSYEQYF	TGTGCCAGCAGTGGGTTCGGGACAGGGGTTCTCTCCTACGAGCAGTACTTC	TRBJ2-7	17	TRBD1	.	TRBV25-1
CASSRASGANVLTF	TGTGCCAGCAGCAGGGCCTCTGGGGCCAACGTCCTGACTTTC	TRBJ2-6	14	.	.	TRBV9
CSVAEAGGSNQPQHF	TGCAGCGTTGCTGAGGCAGGAGGGAGCAATCAGCCCCAGCATTTT	TRBJ1-5	15	.	.	TRBV29-1
CASSLGARGAVSGNTIYF	TGTGCCAGCAGCTTAGGGGCGCGGGGAGCTGTCTCTGGAAACACCATATATTTT	TRBJ1-3	18	.	.	TRBV7-9
CASGRRETQYF	TGTGCCAGCGGGAGGAGGGAAACCCAGTACTTC	TRBJ2-5	11	.	few	TRBV28
CASSPPQGKTGELFF	TGTGCCAGCAGCCCCCCCCAGGGAAAGACCGGGGAGCTGTTTTTT	TRBJ2-2	15	.	.	TRBV28
CAWGRWGMNTEAFF	TGTGCCTGGGGGAGATGGGGGATGAACACTGAAGCTTTCTTT	TRBJ1-1	14	.	few	TRBV30
CATGPDRGYEQYF	TGTGCCACCGGTCCGGACAGGGGCTACGAGCAGTACTTC	TRBJ2-7	13	TRBD1	.	TRBV15
CASSPTGRGYTF	TGTGCCAGCAGTCCAACGGGGAGGGGCTACACCTTC	TRBJ1-2	12	.	few	TRBV27
CASSEGGGNQPQHF	TGTGCCAGCAGTGAGGGCGGGGGCAATCAGCCCCAGCATTTT	TRBJ1-5	14	.	medium-sized	TRBV6-1
CASSPGTGGYQPQHF	TGTGCCAGCTCACCAGGGACAGGGGGATATCAGCCCCAGCATTTT	TRBJ1-5	15	TRBD1	.	TRBV18
CASSQQGTVANYGYTF	TGTGCCAGCAGCCAACAGGGGACCGTAGCTAACTATGGCTACACCTTC	TRBJ1-2	16	.	.	TRBV3-1
CASRIGYDNQPQHF	TGTGCCAGCAGGATTGGGTATGACAATCAGCCCCAGCATTTT	TRBJ1-5	14	.	.	TRBV27
CSARHDRYGYTF	TGCAGTGCTAGGCATGATCGGTATGGCTACACCTTC	TRBJ1-2	12	.	.	TRBV20-1
CASSLMAPGQGAEQYF	TGTGCCAGCAGCCTAATGGCCCCGGGACAGGGCGCCGAGCAGTACTTC	TRBJ2-7	16	TRBD1	few	TRBV11-2